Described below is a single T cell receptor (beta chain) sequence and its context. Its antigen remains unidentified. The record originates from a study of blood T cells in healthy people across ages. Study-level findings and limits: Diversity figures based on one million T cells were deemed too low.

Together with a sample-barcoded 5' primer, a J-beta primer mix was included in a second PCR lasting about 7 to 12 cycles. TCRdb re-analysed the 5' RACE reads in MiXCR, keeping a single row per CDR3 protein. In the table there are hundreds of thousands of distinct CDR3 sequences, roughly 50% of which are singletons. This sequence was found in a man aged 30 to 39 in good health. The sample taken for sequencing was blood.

The CDR3 spells CASSLERGRNIQYF. CDR3 sequence (DNA): TGTGCCAGCAGCTTGGAGAGGGGTAGGAACATTCAGTACTTC. The chain couples TRBV5-5 to TRBJ2-4; D could derive from TRBD1 or TRBD2 (5 bases each). The CDR3 length is 14 residues. Germline-derived CDR1 and CDR2 are SGHKS and YYEKEE (reference sequence). V was pared by 0 bases and J by 7 bases, with 11 bases between.